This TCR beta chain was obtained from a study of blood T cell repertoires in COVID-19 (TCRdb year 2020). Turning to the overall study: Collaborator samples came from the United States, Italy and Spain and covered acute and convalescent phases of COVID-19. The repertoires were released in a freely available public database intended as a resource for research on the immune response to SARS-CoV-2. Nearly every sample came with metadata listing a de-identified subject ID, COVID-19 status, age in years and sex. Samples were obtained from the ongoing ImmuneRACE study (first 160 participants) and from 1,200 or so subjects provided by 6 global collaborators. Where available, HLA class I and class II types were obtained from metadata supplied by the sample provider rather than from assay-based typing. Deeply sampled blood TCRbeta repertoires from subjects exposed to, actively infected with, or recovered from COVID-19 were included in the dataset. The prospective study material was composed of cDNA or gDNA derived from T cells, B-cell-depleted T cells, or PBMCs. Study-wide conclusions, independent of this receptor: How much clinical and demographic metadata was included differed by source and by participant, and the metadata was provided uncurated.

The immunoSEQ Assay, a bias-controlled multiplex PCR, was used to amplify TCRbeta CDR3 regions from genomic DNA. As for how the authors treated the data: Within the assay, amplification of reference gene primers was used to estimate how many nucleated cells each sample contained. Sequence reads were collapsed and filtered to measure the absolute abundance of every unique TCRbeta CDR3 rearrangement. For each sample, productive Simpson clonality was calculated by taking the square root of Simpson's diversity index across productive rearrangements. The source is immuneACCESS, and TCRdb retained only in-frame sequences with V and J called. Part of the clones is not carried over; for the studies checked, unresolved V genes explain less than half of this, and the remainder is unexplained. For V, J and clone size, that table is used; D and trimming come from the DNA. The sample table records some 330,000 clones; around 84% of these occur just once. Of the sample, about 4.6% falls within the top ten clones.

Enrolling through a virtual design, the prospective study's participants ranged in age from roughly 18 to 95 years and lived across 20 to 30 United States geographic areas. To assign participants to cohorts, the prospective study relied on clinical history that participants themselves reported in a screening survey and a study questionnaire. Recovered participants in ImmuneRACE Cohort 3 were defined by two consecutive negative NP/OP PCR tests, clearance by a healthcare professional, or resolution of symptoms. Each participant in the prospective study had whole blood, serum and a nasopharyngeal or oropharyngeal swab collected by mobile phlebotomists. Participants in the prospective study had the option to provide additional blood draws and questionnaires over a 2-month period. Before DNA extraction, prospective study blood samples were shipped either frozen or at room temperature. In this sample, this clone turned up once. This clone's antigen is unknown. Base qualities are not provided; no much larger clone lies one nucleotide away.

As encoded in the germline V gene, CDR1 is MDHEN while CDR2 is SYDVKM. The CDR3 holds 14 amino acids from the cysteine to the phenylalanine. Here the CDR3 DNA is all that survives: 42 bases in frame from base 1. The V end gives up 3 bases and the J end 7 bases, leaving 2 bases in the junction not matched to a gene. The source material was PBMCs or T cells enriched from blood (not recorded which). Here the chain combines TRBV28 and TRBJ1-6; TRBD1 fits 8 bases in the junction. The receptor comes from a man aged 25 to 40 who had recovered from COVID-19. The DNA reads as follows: TGTGCCAGCAGTTTCGGACAGGGAAATTCACCCCTCCACTTT. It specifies CASSFGQGNSPLHF.